Listed below are T cell receptor beta chains from one sample, sequenced in a study of blood T cell repertoires in COVID-19. Data came from immunoSEQ multiplex PCR; TCRdb stores just in-frame clones and leaves some out. The data contain more than 100,000 clones, around nine tenths of them singletons. Sequenced input: peripheral blood. Every receptor here comes from a woman in her forties or fifties with active or convalescent COVID-19. Each CDR3 is given with its conserved first and last residue. The order of the fields is clone size, D gene, J gene, V gene, CDR3 DNA, CDR3 protein. The D gene is left open where the match is weak. Clone size appears in some rows only: once, few, many, or a class for an expanded clone.

>-|-|TRBJ1-1|TRBV30
TGTGCCTGGGGGACCAGGGGTGAAGCTTTCTTT
CAWGTRGEAFF
>-|-|TRBJ1-5|TRBV2
TGTGCCAGCAGACAATCGGGGGGGGCTCTAAATCAGCCCCAGCATTTT
CASRQSGGALNQPQHF
>-|TRBD2|TRBJ2-7|TRBV19
TGTGCCAGTAGTTCCCGGGGGGTTAACTACGAGCAGTACTTC
CASSSRGVNYEQYF
>-|TRBD2|TRBJ2-7|TRBV11-2
TGTGCCAGCAGCTTAGCCGGGACTAGCGGACACTACGAGCAGTACTTC
CASSLAGTSGHYEQYF
>-|-|TRBJ1-2|TRBV10-3
TGTGCCATCAGTGAAATGGGCAATGGTATCTATGGCTACACCTTC
CAISEMGNGIYGYTF
>-|-|TRBJ2-1|TRBV6-2/TRBV6-3
TGTGCCAGCAGCCGAGCAAAGGGTATTGGGGCTCATGAGCAGTTCTTC
CASSRAKGIGAHEQFF
>-|TRBD2|TRBJ2-7|TRBV4-1
TGCGCCAGCAGCCAAGTCATGGTAGCGGGACAATCCACCTACGAGCAGTACTTC
CASSQVMVAGQSTYEQYF
>-|-|TRBJ1-3|TRBV7-9
TGTGCCAGCAGCCCCCCCGGGAGGTCCCATTCTGGAAACACCATATATTTT
CASSPPGRSHSGNTIYF
>-|-|TRBJ2-1|TRBV6-5
TGTGCCAGCAGACCTAGATGGGACACTTACAATGAGCAGTTCTTC
CASRPRWDTYNEQFF
>once|TRBD2|TRBJ2-3|TRBV6-5
TGTGCCAGCAGAGCGGGGGGGGGCACAGATACGCAGTATTTT
CASRAGGGTDTQYF
>-|-|TRBJ1-5|TRBV2
TGTGCCAGCAATCTATACTATAGCAATCAGCCCCAGCATTTT
CASNLYYSNQPQHF
>-|TRBD1|TRBJ2-1|TRBV5-1
TGCGCCAGCAGCTCAACAGGGGAGTCCTACAATGAGCAGTTCTTC
CASSSTGESYNEQFF
>-|-|TRBJ2-4|TRBV24-1
TGTGCCACCAGTACTAGGGACAGACCACCACCGGGAGCGGCCAAAAACATTCAGTACTTC
CATSTRDRPPPGAAKNIQYF
>-|TRBD2|TRBJ2-3|TRBV18
TGTGCCAGCTCACCGACTAGCGGGGCGAGGGGAGATACGCAGTATTTT
CASSPTSGARGDTQYF
>-|-|TRBJ1-2|TRBV19
TGTGCCAGTAGTATAGATCGGACGGGTTCGGGAGGCTACACCTTC
CASSIDRTGSGGYTF
>-|TRBD1|TRBJ1-6|TRBV2
TGTGCCAGCAGGGACAGGGTGGGGAGTAATTCACCCCTCCACTTT
CASRDRVGSNSPLHF
>-|-|TRBJ1-2|TRBV5-1
TGCGCCAGCAGCACTGGGACACGGGATGGCTACACCTTC
CASSTGTRDGYTF
>-|TRBD1|TRBJ1-1|TRBV14
TGTGCCAGCAGCCAACTCCCCGGGACAGGCATGGGGACTGAAGCTTTCTTT
CASSQLPGTGMGTEAFF
>-|TRBD1|TRBJ2-5|TRBV7-2
TGTGCCAGCACCCGGGACAGGGTACGAGAGACCCAGTACTTC
CASTRDRVRETQYF
>-|TRBD2|TRBJ2-2|TRBV2
TGTGCCAGCACCTGGACTAGAAACACCGGGGAGCTGTTTTTT
CASTWTRNTGELFF
>-|TRBD2|TRBJ2-2|TRBV19
TGTGCCAGTAGTAGCTGGACTAGCAGGGTCCAGGGCACCGGGGAGCTGTTTTTT
CASSSWTSRVQGTGELFF
>-|-|TRBJ2-2|TRBV6-1
TGTGCCAGCAGTGAAGCCTTCAGGGGCGCCGGGGAGCTGTTTTTT
CASSEAFRGAGELFF
>once|TRBD1|TRBJ2-5|TRBV29-1
TGCAGCGTGACAGGGGAAGAGACCCAGTACTTC
CSVTGEETQYF
>-|-|TRBJ2-7|TRBV7-2
TGTGCCAGCAGCTTAAAACCAGGTGGGAGCCGCCTCGAGCAGTACTTC
CASSLKPGGSRLEQYF
>-|TRBD2|TRBJ2-2|TRBV7-3
TGTGCCAGCAGCAATAGCGGGTACGCGAACACCGGGGAGCTGTTTTTT
CASSNSGYANTGELFF
>few|-|TRBJ2-7|TRBV7-9
TGTGCCAGCAGCGCGACAGGCTACGAGCAGTACTTC
CASSATGYEQYF
>few|-|TRBJ2-7|TRBV10-1
TGCGCCAGCAGTGAGATGGCGGGCTACGAGCAGTACTTC
CASSEMAGYEQYF
>-|-|TRBJ2-1|TRBV15
TGTGCCACCAGCATGAACAGGTCCCCCGGGAATGAGCAGTTCTTC
CATSMNRSPGNEQFF
>-|-|TRBJ2-3|TRBV5-1
TGCGCCAGCAGCCCTTCCGGTCTAGAGGATACGCAGTATTTT
CASSPSGLEDTQYF
>-|-|TRBJ2-7|TRBV30
TGTGCCTGGAGTGTAACCCTAAACTACGAGCAGTACTTC
CAWSVTLNYEQYF
>-|-|TRBJ1-6|TRBV4-3
TGCGCCAGCAGCCAAGGCCGACAGATTCAGTCACCCCTCCACTTT
CASSQGRQIQSPLHF
>-|-|TRBJ2-1|TRBV28
TGTGCCTCTATCGAATCCGGGGGCTACAATGAGCAGTTCTTC
CASIESGGYNEQFF
>-|-|TRBJ2-5|TRBV5-5
TGTGCCAGCAGCTCCCTACAGGGCAAACAAGAGACCCAGTACTTC
CASSSLQGKQETQYF
>-|TRBD2|TRBJ2-3|TRBV29-1
TGCAGCGTTGATACTAGCGGGAGCTTCGCCACGCAGTATTTT
CSVDTSGSFATQYF
>-|-|TRBJ1-5|TRBV6-1
TGTGCCAGCAGTGAAAAACAGGGTGGTCAGCCCCAGCATTTT
CASSEKQGGQPQHF
>-|-|TRBJ2-7|TRBV11-2
TGTGCCAGCAGCGCGGGGACCGCCGAGCAGTACTTC
CASSAGTAEQYF
>-|TRBD2|TRBJ2-7|TRBV4-1
TGCGCCAGCAGCCGGGGACTAGCGGAACCCTACGAGCAGTACTTC
CASSRGLAEPYEQYF
>-|TRBD1|TRBJ1-6|TRBV2
TGTGCCAGCAGTGCGGACAGGGTGAATTCACCCCTCCACTTT
CASSADRVNSPLHF
>-|-|TRBJ2-1|TRBV19
TGTGCCAGTAAGATTTTCGGGAGCTCCTACAATGAGCAGTTCTTC
CASKIFGSSYNEQFF
>few|-|TRBJ2-2|TRBV27
TGTGCCAGCAGTTTTATCTACGGGGGAGCCGGGGAGCTGTTTTTT
CASSFIYGGAGELFF
>-|-|TRBJ2-3|TRBV9
TGTGCCAGCAGCGTAGAAGTAACAGGGGGGGACACAGATACGCAGTATTTT
CASSVEVTGGDTDTQYF